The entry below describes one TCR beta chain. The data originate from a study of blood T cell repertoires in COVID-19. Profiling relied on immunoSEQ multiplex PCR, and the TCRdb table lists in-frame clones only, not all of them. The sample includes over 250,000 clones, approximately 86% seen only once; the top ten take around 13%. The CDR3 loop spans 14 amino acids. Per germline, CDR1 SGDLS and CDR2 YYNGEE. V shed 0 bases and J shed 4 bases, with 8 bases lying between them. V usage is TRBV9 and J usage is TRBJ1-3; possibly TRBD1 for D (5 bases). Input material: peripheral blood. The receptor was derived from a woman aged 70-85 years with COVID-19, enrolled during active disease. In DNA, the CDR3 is TGTGCCAGCAGCGTAGCAGGGAACGGAAACACCATATATTTT. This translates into CASSVAGNGNTIYF.